One sample yielded the 14 T cell receptor beta chains listed below, sequenced in a study of blood T cell repertoires in COVID-19 (dated by TCRdb to the early 2020s). The library relied on the immunoSEQ multiplex PCR assay. Sourced from immuneACCESS, this table was stored by TCRdb with only in-frame sequences that have V and J called. A share of the clones is absent; for the studies checked, an unresolved V gene accounts for under half, and the remainder has no known explanation. The sample table records roughly 150,000 clones; about four fifths of these occur just once. The ten largest clones take up approximately 1.8% of the sample. The specimen was PBMCs or T cells enriched from blood (not recorded which). The receptor source for this set is a woman aged 18-29 years who had been exposed to COVID-19.

This clone has more than one count but fewer than ten. This rearrangement joins TRBV29-1 to TRBJ2-1, with D tentatively TRBD1 (5 bases). Germline loops: CDR1 SQVTM, CDR2 ANQGSEA. The CDR3 is made up of 13 amino acids. V lost 6 bases and J lost 3, with 12 bases in between. The CDR3 loop reads CSVIPTVYNEQFF. The CDR3, as DNA: TGCAGCGTCATACCGACAGTCTACAATGAGCAGTTCTTC.

The rearrangement uses TRBV5-1 and TRBJ1-1; D gene unclear. CDR3 length: 13 amino acids. Trimming took 3 bases from V and 4 from J, leaving 10 bases between them. Germline CDR1 is SGHRS and CDR2 is YFSETQ. CDR3 nucleotides: TGCGCCAGCAGCTCCCCTGAGGGCACTGAAGCTTTCTTT. Its protein product is CASSSPEGTEAFF.

The chain carries TRBV5-1 and TRBJ1-4; D may be TRBD1 (6 bases). Trimming pared 5 bases from V and 5 bases from J, leaving 10 bases between. The germline CDR1 and CDR2 sequences are SGHRS and YFSETQ. The CDR3 contains 13 residues. The DNA of the CDR3 is TGCGCCAGCAGGGACAGCCCAAATGAAAAACTGTTTTTT. Its translation is CASRDSPNEKLFF.

This chain connects TRBV27 to TRBJ2-1, with D perhaps matching TRBD1 (6 bases). The CDR3 has 15 residues. Germline loops: CDR1 MNHEY, CDR2 SMNVEV (reference sequence). With 4 bases removed from V and 5 bases from J, the gap between germline ends came to 15 bases. The CDR3 DNA is TGTGCCAGCAGTTCCAGACAGGACATCAACAATGAGCAGTTCTTC. Protein sequence: CASSSRQDINNEQFF.

The chain recombines TRBV7-9 with TRBJ2-5; 10 bases map to TRBD1. The CDR3 has 15 residues. The germline V gene has CDR1 SEHNR and CDR2 FQNEAQ (reference sequence). Trimming cost V 7 bases and J 5 bases; bases outside gene matches: 10. CDR3 region: CASKGGDRGTETQYF. The CDR3 nucleotides read TGTGCCAGCAAAGGTGGGGACAGGGGAACGGAGACCCAGTACTTC.

The chain carries TRBV7-9 and TRBJ1-2; weak D call: TRBD1 (6 bases). Germline V CDR1 and CDR2: SEHNR, FQNEAQ (reference sequence). Trimming left V 6 bases short and J 7 bases short, with 9 bases between. The CDR3 runs 11 residues. CDR3 in amino acids: CASRSGAGYTF. CDR3 nucleotides: TGTGCCAGCAGATCAGGGGCTGGCTACACCTTC. Filled out from reference TRBV7-9 and TRBJ1-2, the complete variable domain reads DTGVSQNPRHKITKRGQNVTFRCDPISEHNRLYWYRQTLGQGPEFLTYFQNEAQLEKSRLLSDRFSAERPKGSFSTLEIQRTEQGDSAMYLCASRSGAGYTFGSGTRLTVV.

The chain employs TRBV28 and TRBJ1-6; D is unresolved. CDR3 length: 15 amino acids. Germline CDR1 and CDR2: MDHEN and SYDVKM. Trimming shortened V by 6 bases and J by 6 bases, and 15 bases separated the two germline ends. CDR3 nucleotide sequence: TGTGCCAGCAGCTTGGGAGGGTTGTTTAATTCACCCCTCCACTTT. It is translated as CASSLGGLFNSPLHF.

This chain connects TRBV11-2 to TRBJ1-6; D remains ambiguous. The ends were cut back, 0 bases at V and 10 bases at J, with 4 bases in the middle. The germline CDR1 and CDR2 sequences are SGHAT and FQNNGV. CDR3 length: 12 amino acids. The CDR3 reads CASSLESSPLHF. The CDR3 DNA reads as TGTGCCAGCAGCTTAGAGTCATCACCCCTCCACTTT.

The chain has TRBV13 and TRBJ2-7; D might be TRBD1 (6 bases). Trimming left V 1 base short and J 6 bases short, with 10 bases between. Germline assignment: CDR1 PRHDT and CDR2 FYEKMQ (reference sequence). The CDR3 length is 13 residues. CDR3 bases: TGTGCCAGCAGCTTAGACAGGGCGGGCGAGCAGTACTTC. Its translation is CASSLDRAGEQYF.

This clone has a single count. The J gene is TRBJ2-7, the V gene TRBV2; D is perhaps TRBD1 (5 bases). V was clipped by 6 bases and J by 3 bases, with 9 bases between them. CDR3 length equals 12 residues. Germline CDR1 is SNHLY and CDR2 is FYNNEI. CDR3 region: CASRVTGYEQYF. The CDR3 nucleotides are TGTGCCAGCAGGGTTACAGGCTACGAGCAGTACTTC.

This clone was counted a single time. CDR3 sequence: CASSLRDTGELFF. CDR3 in DNA: TGTGCCAGCAGTTTGAGGGACACCGGGGAGCTGTTTTTT. The V call is TRBV12-3 or TRBV12-4, the J call TRBJ2-2, with a possible D match to TRBD2 (5 bases). The CDR3 has 13 amino acids. With 3 bases removed from V and 3 bases from J, the gap between germline ends came to 5 bases.

This chain connects TRBV2 to TRBJ2-4; D unresolved. In germline, CDR1 is SNHLY, CDR2 FYNNEI. The CDR3 covers 15 residues. Trimming removed 9 bases at V and 0 bases at J, with 15 bases between. CDR3 region: CASSNRTVAKNIQYF. CDR3 coding DNA: TGTGCCAGTAGCAATAGAACCGTAGCCAAAAACATTCAGTACTTC.

The rearrangement links TRBV5-1 to TRBJ2-1, with 9 bases identical to TRBD1. This CDR3 is 14 amino acids long. V lost 5 bases and J lost 6; bases outside the gene matches: 6. CDR1 SGHRS and CDR2 YFSETQ come from the germline V gene. The DNA for the CDR3 is TGCGCCAGCAGGCCGGGACAGGGTATCAATGAGCAGTTCTTC. This sequence encodes CASRPGQGINEQFF.

The chain is built from TRBV4-3 and TRBJ1-4; 7 bases are a match to TRBD1. This CDR3 region has 14 residues. Per germline, CDR1 LGHNA and CDR2 YSLEER. The trim removed 1 base at V and 7 bases at J, leaving 3 bases unmatched. The CDR3 region has the DNA TGCGCCAGCAGCCAAGGACAGGGCGGTGAAAAACTGTTTTTT. Its protein is CASSQGQGGEKLFF.